Listed below are T cell receptor beta chains from one sample, sequenced in a study of blood T cell repertoires in COVID-19. Repertoires were generated with immunoSEQ multiplex PCR, while TCRdb's copy carries only in-frame clones and drops some. The table records under 300,000 clones, roughly 87% of them present only once. The source material was PBMCs or T cells enriched from blood (not recorded which). The source is a woman in her thirties with acute COVID-19. Each CDR3 is given with its conserved first and last residue. Fields, in order: D gene, CDR3 length, V gene, J gene, clone size, CDR3 DNA, CDR3 protein. The D gene is left open where the match is weak. Clone size, where shown, is once, few, many, or a class for clones that have expanded.

>TRBD1|15|TRBV7-9|TRBJ1-4|once
TGTGCCAGCAGCTTCCGGGACAGGGGCCCTGAAAAACTGTTTTTT
CASSFRDRGPEKLFF
>.|14|TRBV28|TRBJ2-7|.
TGTGCCAGCATCCCTAGCGGCAGGGGTAACGAGCAGTACTTC
CASIPSGRGNEQYF
>TRBD2|14|TRBV2|TRBJ2-1|.
TGTGCCACAGAGCGGGAGGGAACCTACAATGAGCAGTTCTTC
CATEREGTYNEQFF
>TRBD1|14|TRBV7-8|TRBJ2-2|.
TGTGCCAGCAGCTTACCCGGACAGGGCAGGGAGCTGTTTTTT
CASSLPGQGRELFF
>.|13|TRBV27|TRBJ1-4|once
TGTGCCAGCAGTGGGGGGGGAGAGAAAAAACTGTTTTTT
CASSGGGEKKLFF
>TRBD2|17|TRBV15|TRBJ2-3|.
TGTGCCACCAGCAGAGGCGTAACTAGCGGGGTATCAGATACGCAGTATTTT
CATSRGVTSGVSDTQYF
>TRBD1|16|TRBV5-1|TRBJ2-1|.
TGCGCCAGCAGCCCTGTAGAGGCAGGGGGCCTAAGTGAGCAGTTCTTC
CASSPVEAGGLSEQFF
>.|15|TRBV2|TRBJ1-5|.
TGTGCCAGCAGTGGGATACAGGGAGTCAATCAGCCCCAGCATTTT
CASSGIQGVNQPQHF
>.|13|TRBV11-3|TRBJ2-7|.
TGTGCCAGCAGCCCGAGCGGTACCTACGAGCAGTACTTC
CASSPSGTYEQYF
>TRBD2|15|TRBV14|TRBJ2-1|.
TGTGCCAGCAGCCAAGATAGCGGGAGGGCCAATGAGCAGTTCTTC
CASSQDSGRANEQFF
>TRBD2|15|TRBV2|TRBJ2-5|.
TGTGCCAGCAGTGACGGCGGGAGTACGTGGGAGACCCAGTACTTC
CASSDGGSTWETQYF
>TRBD2|15|TRBV9|TRBJ2-1|few
TGTGCCAGCAGCGTAGAAGCGGGGGGCTACAATGAGCAGTTCTTC
CASSVEAGGYNEQFF
>TRBD1|14|TRBV7-3|TRBJ1-2|.
TGTGCCAGCAGCTCAGGGACAGGGGTCACTGGCTACACCTTC
CASSSGTGVTGYTF
>TRBD2|14|TRBV28|TRBJ2-7|once
TGTGCCAGCAGTTTGGGAGCGGGACCCTACGAGCAGTACTTC
CASSLGAGPYEQYF
>TRBD1|15|TRBV28|TRBJ1-1|.
TGTGCCAGCAGTTTTGTGCAGGGGGCCCAAGGTGAAGCTTTCTTT
CASSFVQGAQGEAFF
>.|15|TRBV3-1/TRBV3-2|TRBJ1-5|.
TGTGCCAGCAGCCAAGCGGGAGCGGGGAACAAGCCCCAGCATTTT
CASSQAGAGNKPQHF
>.|16|TRBV5-8|TRBJ2-1|.
TGTGCCAGCACCCAAAATCCGGCCCCGGAGAGGAGTGAGCAGTTCTTC
CASTQNPAPERSEQFF
>.|18|TRBV5-1|TRBJ2-2|.
TGCGCCAGCAGCTTGGTCGAGGGAACTGTCGGGAACACCGGGGAGCTGTTTTTT
CASSLVEGTVGNTGELFF
>TRBD1|13|TRBV10-1|TRBJ2-7|.
TGCGCCAGCAGTGACGACAGGGGCTACGAGCAGTACTTC
CASSDDRGYEQYF
>.|15|TRBV5-1|TRBJ1-6|.
TGCGCCAGCAGCTCCTACGGGGGACATAATTCACCCCTCCACTTT
CASSSYGGHNSPLHF
>TRBD2|15|TRBV27|TRBJ2-1|.
TGTGCCAGCAGTTTAGGGACTAGCGGGGCCTCGGCGCAGTTCTTC
CASSLGTSGASAQFF